Below are 25 T cell receptor beta chains sequenced from a single sample in a study of OX40 agonist ivuxolimab in advanced cancers. Library preparation employed the immunoSEQ multiplex PCR assay. TCRdb stores this immuneACCESS table with in-frame sequences only. Part of the clones is absent; in the studies checked, under half of the shortfall reflects unresolved V genes, and no reason is known for the rest. This sample has about 78,000 clones in its table, and around 90% of those were observed once. The ten largest clones take up roughly 0.26% of the sample. Sequencing was performed on CD4+ or CD8+ T cells sorted from blood, taken in a trial of the OX40 agonist ivuxolimab. These receptors were obtained from an adult with an advanced solid tumor such as melanoma, head and neck, liver or kidney cancer.

This clone is a singleton in its sample. J is TRBJ2-1 and V is TRBV11-2; D gene uncertain. The length of the CDR3 is 16 residues. Per the germline V gene, CDR1 is SGHAT and CDR2 is FQNNGV. The V end was cut by 1 base, the J end by 0 bases, with 10 bases between. CDR3 protein: CASSLVAVSSYNEQFF. CDR3 nucleotide sequence: TGTGCCAGCAGCTTAGTGGCGGTAAGCTCCTACAATGAGCAGTTCTTC.

The V gene is TRBV6-5, the J gene TRBJ2-7, with D perhaps TRBD2 (6 bases). V was pared by 2 bases and J by 0 bases, with 11 bases between. The CDR3 contains 15 residues. Germline CDR1 is MNHEY and CDR2 is SVGAGI. The CDR3 sequence: CASSYLASFSYEQYF. CDR3 sequence (DNA): TGTGCCAGCAGTTACCTAGCGAGCTTCTCCTACGAGCAGTACTTC.

The sample holds one count of this clone. The V call is TRBV5-4, the J call TRBJ2-3, with 9 bases fitting TRBD2. Germline V lookup: CDR1 SGHNT, CDR2 YYREEE (reference sequence). J gave up 6 bases and V 0 bases, and 5 bases lay outside the gene matches. The CDR3 has 15 amino acids. CDR3 DNA: TGTGCCAGCAGCTTGGATGCGGGAGGGATGGATACGCAGTATTTT. Amino acid sequence: CASSLDAGGMDTQYF. Together with reference TRBV5-4 and TRBJ2-3, the CDR3 gives the full variable domain: ETGVTQSPTHLIKTRGQQVTLRCSSQSGHNTVSWYQQALGQGPQFIFQYYREEENGRGNFPPRFSGLQFPNYSSELNVNALELDDSALYLCASSLDAGGMDTQYFGPGTRLTVL.

V is TRBV25-1 and J is TRBJ1-2; D ambiguous. The V gene lost 2 bases and the J gene lost 7 bases, with 11 bases spanning the gap. CDR1 and CDR2 (germline): MGHDK, SYGVNS. The CDR3 contains 13 residues. The CDR3 spells CASSEGLYAGYTF. For the CDR3, the DNA is TGTGCCAGCAGTGAAGGACTTTATGCTGGCTACACCTTC.

This clone has just one count. This chain joins TRBV6-5 and TRBJ2-7; TRBD2 aligns across 7 bases. The V segment lost 2 bases and the J segment 4 bases; nucleotides outside the gene matches: 8. Germline CDR1 MNHEY, CDR2 SVGAGI. The CDR3 has 15 residues. CDR3 amino acids: CASSYVSSGIYEQYF. The CDR3 DNA follows: TGTGCCAGCAGTTACGTTTCTAGCGGAATATACGAGCAGTACTTC.

The V gene is TRBV7-2, the J gene TRBJ2-3, with D perhaps TRBD2 (5 bases). This CDR3 comprises 15 residues. Trimming stripped 2 bases from V and 0 bases from J, with 9 bases between. Germline lookup yields CDR1 SGHTA and CDR2 FQGNSA. CDR3: CASSLMGGSTDTQYF. The CDR3 DNA is TGTGCCAGCAGCTTAATGGGCGGGAGCACAGATACGCAGTATTTT.

This chain connects TRBV7-9 to TRBJ2-7; 8 bases fit TRBD2. Trimming took 6 bases from V and 9 from J; bases not matched to a gene: 13. This CDR3 contains 14 residues. Germline values: CDR1 SEHNR, CDR2 FQNEAQ (reference sequence). The CDR3 region is CASRAAAAGEGQYF. CDR3 nucleotides: TGTGCCAGCAGGGCGGCGGCAGCGGGAGAAGGGCAGTACTTC.

The chain links TRBV10-1 to TRBJ1-1, with TRBD1 identical over 7 bases. This CDR3 has 13 amino acids. Losses at the gene ends were 4 bases for V and 4 bases for J; bases not matched to a gene: 3. The germline gives CDR1 WNHNN, CDR2 SYGVQD (reference sequence). CDR3 sequence (DNA): TGCGCCAGCAGTGGACAGGGAGTCACTGAAGCTTTCTTT. It codes for CASSGQGVTEAFF.

The chain couples TRBV25-1 to TRBJ1-6; 8 bases match TRBD1. Trimming at V came to 6 bases and at J to 7 bases, leaving 2 bases not matched to a gene. The CDR3 contains 13 residues. Germline-derived CDR1 and CDR2 are MGHDK and SYGVNS. Written as DNA, the CDR3 is TGTGCCAGCAGGGGACAGGCGAATTCACCCCTCCACTTT. Residues: CASRGQANSPLHF.

The V gene is TRBV5-1, the J gene TRBJ1-1; unclear D gene. Germline V CDR1 and CDR2: SGHRS, YFSETQ. This CDR3 comprises 13 residues. Between the trimmed V and J ends, which lost 4 bases and 7 bases, there was a span of 14 bases. For the CDR3, the DNA is TGCGCCAGCAGCACGGGCCTCGACATTGAAGCTTTCTTT. This gives the protein CASSTGLDIEAFF.

V usage is TRBV5-4 and J usage is TRBJ2-1, with 10 bases aligning to TRBD2. V was clipped by 3 bases and J by 6 bases; unmatched bases: 9. The germline CDR1 and CDR2 sequences are SGHNT and YYREEE (reference sequence). The CDR3 sequence is 16 residues long. CDR3 sequence: CASSSGGSGRGNEQFF. The CDR3 nucleotides read TGTGCCAGCAGCTCGGGGGGAAGCGGGAGGGGCAATGAGCAGTTCTTC.

The CDR3 loop is CASTRMTEGEKLFF. CDR3 DNA: TGTGCCAGCACCCGGATGACGGAAGGGGAAAAACTGTTTTTT. The chain has TRBV5-6 and TRBJ1-4; D not resolved. The V and J ends lost 6 bases and 8 bases respectively, with 17 bases between them. Germline CDR1 is SGHDT and CDR2 is YYEEEE. The CDR3 consists of 14 residues.

V is TRBV10-3 and J is TRBJ1-2; possibly TRBD1 for D (6 bases). V was shortened by 7 bases and J by 2 bases, with 8 bases between the two germline ends. Germline V gene data show CDR1 as ENHRY and CDR2 as SYGVKD. The CDR3 contains 12 residues. Written as DNA, the CDR3 is TGTGCCATCAAAGACAGGAACTATGGCTACACCTTC. Residues: CAIKDRNYGYTF.

The chain combines TRBV4-2 with TRBJ2-3; maybe TRBD2 (6 bases). CDR1 LGHNA and CDR2 YNFKEQ come from the germline V gene. Deletions cut 4 bases from V and 2 bases from J, with 16 bases between. The CDR3 has 16 amino acids. CDR3 loop: CASSPMAGSYTDTQYF. CDR3 bases: TGTGCCAGCAGCCCTATGGCGGGATCCTACACAGATACGCAGTATTTT.

This chain joins TRBV15 and TRBJ2-3; D may match TRBD1 or TRBD2 (6 bases each). Germline CDR1 is LNHNV and CDR2 is YYDKDF (reference sequence). V was clipped by 0 bases and J by 0 bases, with 16 bases between them. This CDR3 spans 18 amino acids. The CDR3 region has the DNA TGTGCCACCAGCAGAGATTTAGCAGGGGCGGGGAGCACAGATACGCAGTATTTT. The encoded protein is CATSRDLAGAGSTDTQYF.

This chain joins TRBV5-4 and TRBJ2-5, with D possibly being TRBD2 (6 bases). Germline V gives CDR1 SGHNT, CDR2 YYREEE (reference sequence). CDR3 length: 14 residues. V was pared by 4 bases and J by 0 bases, with 10 bases between. The CDR3, as DNA: TGTGCCAGCAGCACCCGGGACTACCAAGAGACCCAGTACTTC. Amino acids: CASSTRDYQETQYF.

This chain links TRBV11-3 with TRBJ2-5, with D uncertain. Between the trimmed V and J ends, which lost 1 base and 1 base, there was a span of 10 bases. The CDR3 contains 15 residues. The germline V gene has CDR1 SGHNT and CDR2 YENEEA. CDR3 sequence reads: CASSLGLGSQETQYF. The DNA of the CDR3 is TGTGCCAGCAGCTTAGGGTTGGGCTCCCAAGAGACCCAGTACTTC.

V usage is TRBV11-2 and J usage is TRBJ2-2; D is uncertain. The germline V gene has CDR1 SGHAT and CDR2 FQNNGV. With 1 base removed from V and 4 bases from J, the gap between germline ends came to 10 bases. This CDR3 region has 15 residues. As DNA, the CDR3 is TGTGCCAGCAGCTTAGTTGGTCGGATCACCGGGGAGCTGTTTTTT. It codes for CASSLVGRITGELFF.

The rearrangement links TRBV5-1 to TRBJ1-1; 8 nucleotides line up with TRBD1. From germline, CDR1 is SGHRS and CDR2 YFSETQ. Trimming took 0 bases from V and 1 from J; bases not matched to a gene: 5. The CDR3 loop spans 16 amino acids. The CDR3 spells CASSLGVGQANTEAFF. DNA of the CDR3: TGCGCCAGCAGCTTGGGGGTGGGACAGGCGAACACTGAAGCTTTCTTT.

The chain is built from TRBV6-1 and TRBJ1-5, with 10 bases aligning to TRBD1. The V segment lost 6 bases and the J segment 9 bases; nucleotides outside the gene matches: 11. This CDR3 contains 15 residues. Looked up from germline, CDR1 is MNHNS and CDR2 is SASEGT. The chain's CDR3 is CASSSGTGALWPQHF. The CDR3 nucleotides read TGTGCCAGCAGCTCCGGGACAGGGGCCCTCTGGCCCCAGCATTTT.

The sample holds one count of this clone. J is TRBJ2-2 and V is TRBV6-5; 9 bases line up with TRBD1. Per germline, CDR1 MNHEY and CDR2 SVGAGI. The V gene end was trimmed by 7 bases and the J gene end by 5 bases; junction bases not matched to a gene: 8. This CDR3 is 15 amino acids long. CDR3 loop: CASTLLQGATGELFF. Here the CDR3 DNA reads TGTGCCAGCACCTTACTACAGGGGGCGACCGGGGAGCTGTTTTTT.

In this sample, this clone turned up once. The rearrangement joins TRBV20-1 to TRBJ2-7, with D unclear. This CDR3 has 11 residues. The germline V gene encodes CDR1 DFQATT and CDR2 SNEGSKA (reference sequence). With 3 bases removed from V and 5 bases from J, the gap between germline ends came to 8 bases. The CDR3 loop is CSASDLHEQYF. The CDR3 bases are TGCAGTGCTAGCGATCTACACGAGCAGTACTTC.

This clone showed up just once. The J gene is TRBJ2-5, the V gene TRBV4-2; TRBD1 is a possible D gene (5 bases). Germline V gives CDR1 LGHNA, CDR2 YNFKEQ. The CDR3 consists of 15 residues. Trimming shortened V by 0 bases and J by 2 bases, and 10 bases separated the two germline ends. CDR3 coding DNA: TGTGCCAGCAGCCAAGATCGGCCAGGGCAAGAGACCCAGTACTTC. It translates to CASSQDRPGQETQYF.

The CDR3 DNA follows: TGTGCCAGCACCCCCGGAGAACTTCAAGAGACCCAGTACTTC. Residues: CASTPGELQETQYF. This rearrangement joins TRBV9 to TRBJ2-5; D not resolved. CDR3 length: 14 residues. The germline V gene has CDR1 SGDLS and CDR2 YYNGEE. The V end lost 6 bases, the J end lost 2 bases, and 14 bases lay between the germline ends.

This clone was detected once. J is TRBJ2-1 and V is TRBV30; D perhaps matches TRBD1 (5 bases). Trimming removed 2 bases at V and 8 bases at J, with 16 bases between. Looked up from germline, CDR1 is GTSNPN and CDR2 is SVGIG (reference sequence). The CDR3 consists of 14 residues. CDR3 amino acids: CAWSFLQGAHEQFF. The CDR3, as DNA: TGTGCCTGGAGTTTTCTACAAGGGGCACATGAGCAGTTCTTC.